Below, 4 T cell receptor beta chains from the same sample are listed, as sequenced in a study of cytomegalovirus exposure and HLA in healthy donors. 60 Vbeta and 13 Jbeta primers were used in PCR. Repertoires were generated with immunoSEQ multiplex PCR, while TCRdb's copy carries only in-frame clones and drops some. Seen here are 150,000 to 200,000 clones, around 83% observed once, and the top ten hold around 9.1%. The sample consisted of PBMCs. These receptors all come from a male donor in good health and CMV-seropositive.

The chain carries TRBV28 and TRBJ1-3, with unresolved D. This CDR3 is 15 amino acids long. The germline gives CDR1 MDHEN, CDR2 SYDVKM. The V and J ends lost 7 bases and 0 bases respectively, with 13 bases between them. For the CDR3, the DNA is TGTGCCAGCAAGCGGCAGCCTTCCTCTGGAAACACCATATATTTT. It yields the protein CASKRQPSSGNTIYF.

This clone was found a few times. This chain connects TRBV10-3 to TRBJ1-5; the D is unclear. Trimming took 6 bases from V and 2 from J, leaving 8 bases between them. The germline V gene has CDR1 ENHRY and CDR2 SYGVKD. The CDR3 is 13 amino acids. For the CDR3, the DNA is TGTGCCATCAGCCCCGAGGGCAATCAGCCCCAGCATTTT. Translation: CAISPEGNQPQHF.

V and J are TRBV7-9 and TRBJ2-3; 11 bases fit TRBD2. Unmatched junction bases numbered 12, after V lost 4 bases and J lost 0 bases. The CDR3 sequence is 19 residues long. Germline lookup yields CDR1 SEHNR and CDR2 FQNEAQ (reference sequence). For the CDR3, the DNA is TGTGCCAGCAGCTCCTTATCATCTTGGACTAGCGGGAGCACAGATACGCAGTATTTT. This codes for CASSSLSSWTSGSTDTQYF.

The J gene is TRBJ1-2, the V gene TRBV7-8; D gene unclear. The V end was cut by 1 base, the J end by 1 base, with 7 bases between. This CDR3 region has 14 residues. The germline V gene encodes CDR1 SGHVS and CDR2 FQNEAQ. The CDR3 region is CASSLGQYNYGYTF. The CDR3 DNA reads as TGTGCCAGCAGCTTAGGGCAGTATAACTATGGCTACACCTTC. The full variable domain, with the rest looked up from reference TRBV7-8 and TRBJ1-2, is GAGVSQSPRYKVAKRGQDVALRCDPISGHVSLFWYQQALGQGPEFLTYFQNEAQLDKSGLPSDRFFAERPEGSVSTLKIQRTQQEDSAVYLCASSLGQYNYGYTFGSGTRLTVV.